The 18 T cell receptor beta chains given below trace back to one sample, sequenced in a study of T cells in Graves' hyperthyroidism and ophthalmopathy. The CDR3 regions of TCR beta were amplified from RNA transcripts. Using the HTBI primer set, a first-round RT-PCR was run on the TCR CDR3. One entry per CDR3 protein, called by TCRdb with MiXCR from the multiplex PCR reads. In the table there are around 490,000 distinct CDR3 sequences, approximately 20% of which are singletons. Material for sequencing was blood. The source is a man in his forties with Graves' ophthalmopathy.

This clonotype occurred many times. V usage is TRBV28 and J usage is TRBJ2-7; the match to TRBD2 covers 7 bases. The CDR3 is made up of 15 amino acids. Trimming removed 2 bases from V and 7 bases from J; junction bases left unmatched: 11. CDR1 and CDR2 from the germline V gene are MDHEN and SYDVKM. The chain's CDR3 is CASSLGGDPRREQYF. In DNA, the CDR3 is TGTGCCAGCAGTTTAGGGGGGGACCCACGGCGGGAGCAGTACTTC. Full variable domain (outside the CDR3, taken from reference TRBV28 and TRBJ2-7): DVKVTQSSRYLVKRTGEKVFLECVQDMDHENMFWYRQDPGLGLRLIYFSYDVKMKEKGDIPEGYSVSREKKERFSLILESASTNQTSMYLCASSLGGDPRREQYFGPGTRLTVT.

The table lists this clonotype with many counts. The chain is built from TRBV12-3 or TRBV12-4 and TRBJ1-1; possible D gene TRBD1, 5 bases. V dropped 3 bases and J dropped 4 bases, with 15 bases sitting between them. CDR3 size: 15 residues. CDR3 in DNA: TGTGCCAGCAGTTTGGGGGGATTTGCTGGCACTGAAGCTTTCTTT. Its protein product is CASSLGGFAGTEAFF.

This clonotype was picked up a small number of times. The CDR3 DNA is TGTGCCAGCAGCTTAAGTATATATCAGCCCCAGCATTTT. It specifies CASSLSIYQPQHF. The chain recombines TRBV7-9 with TRBJ1-5, with D uncertain. Deletions cut 2 bases from V and 5 bases from J, with 7 bases between. This CDR3 contains 13 residues. CDR1 and CDR2 from the germline V gene are SEHNR and FQNEAQ (reference sequence).

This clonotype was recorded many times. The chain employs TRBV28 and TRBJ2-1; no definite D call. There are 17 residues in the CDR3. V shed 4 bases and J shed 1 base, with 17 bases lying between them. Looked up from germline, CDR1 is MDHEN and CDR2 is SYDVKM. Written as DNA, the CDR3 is TGTGCCAGCAGTTCCTTCCCCCGGGTTAGGTCCTACAATGAGCAGTTCTTC. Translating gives CASSSFPRVRSYNEQFF.

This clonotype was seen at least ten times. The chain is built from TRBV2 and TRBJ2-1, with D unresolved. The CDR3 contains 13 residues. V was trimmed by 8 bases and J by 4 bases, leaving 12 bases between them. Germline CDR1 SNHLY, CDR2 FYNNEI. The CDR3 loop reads CASGALRYNEQFF. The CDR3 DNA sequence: TGTGCCAGCGGCGCCCTTCGTTACAATGAGCAGTTCTTC.

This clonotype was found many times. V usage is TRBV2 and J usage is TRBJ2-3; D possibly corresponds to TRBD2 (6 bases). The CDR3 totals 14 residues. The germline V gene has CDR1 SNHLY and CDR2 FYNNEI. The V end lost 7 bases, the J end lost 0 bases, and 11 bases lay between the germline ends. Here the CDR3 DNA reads TGTGCCAGCATCCGCGGGGCTAGCACAGATACGCAGTATTTT. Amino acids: CASIRGASTDTQYF.

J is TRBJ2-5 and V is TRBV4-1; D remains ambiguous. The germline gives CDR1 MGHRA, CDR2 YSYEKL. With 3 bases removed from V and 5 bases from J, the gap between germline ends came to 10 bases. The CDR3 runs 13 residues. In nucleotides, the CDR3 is TGCGCCAGCAGCCAGACCCTGGGGGAGACCCAGTACTTC. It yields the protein CASSQTLGETQYF.

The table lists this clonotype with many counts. Here the CDR3 DNA reads TGTGCCAGCAGCCAAAGGAGGGAGCAGTACTTC. Translation: CASSQRREQYF. The chain is built from TRBV28 and TRBJ2-7, with D possibly TRBD2 on 5 matching bases. This CDR3 spans 11 amino acids. Germline V CDR1 and CDR2: MDHEN, SYDVKM. Trimming removed 6 bases from V and 7 bases from J, with 10 bases in between.

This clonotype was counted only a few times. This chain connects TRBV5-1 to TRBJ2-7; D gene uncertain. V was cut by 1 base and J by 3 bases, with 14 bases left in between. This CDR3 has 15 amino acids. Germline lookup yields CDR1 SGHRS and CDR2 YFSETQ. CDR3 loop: CASSLSGSADYEQYF. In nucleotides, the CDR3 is TGCGCCAGCAGCTTGTCTGGGTCGGCGGACTACGAGCAGTACTTC.

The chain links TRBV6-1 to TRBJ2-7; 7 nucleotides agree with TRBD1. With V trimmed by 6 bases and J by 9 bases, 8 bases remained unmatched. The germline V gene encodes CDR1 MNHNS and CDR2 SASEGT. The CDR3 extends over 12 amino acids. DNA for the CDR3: TGTGCCAGCAGGGGCACAGGGGTCGGGCAGTACTTC. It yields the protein CASRGTGVGQYF.

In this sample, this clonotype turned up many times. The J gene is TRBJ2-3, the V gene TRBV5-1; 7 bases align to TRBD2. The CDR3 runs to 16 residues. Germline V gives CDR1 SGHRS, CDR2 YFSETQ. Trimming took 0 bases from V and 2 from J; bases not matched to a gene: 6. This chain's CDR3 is CASSLGPSGDTDTQYF. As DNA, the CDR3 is TGCGCCAGCAGCTTGGGTCCTAGCGGAGACACAGATACGCAGTATTTT.

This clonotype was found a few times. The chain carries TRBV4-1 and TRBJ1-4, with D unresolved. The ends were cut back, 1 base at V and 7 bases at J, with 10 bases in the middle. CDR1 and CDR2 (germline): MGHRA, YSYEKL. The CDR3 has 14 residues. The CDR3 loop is CASSQGKAGEKLFF. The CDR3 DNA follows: TGCGCCAGCAGCCAAGGAAAGGCTGGTGAAAAACTGTTTTTT.

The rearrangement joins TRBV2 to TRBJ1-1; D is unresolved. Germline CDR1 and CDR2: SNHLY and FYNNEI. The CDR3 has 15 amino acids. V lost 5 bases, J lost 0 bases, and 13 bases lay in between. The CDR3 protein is CASSWRVSVNTEAFF. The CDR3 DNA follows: TGTGCCAGCAGTTGGAGGGTTTCAGTGAACACTGAAGCTTTCTTT.

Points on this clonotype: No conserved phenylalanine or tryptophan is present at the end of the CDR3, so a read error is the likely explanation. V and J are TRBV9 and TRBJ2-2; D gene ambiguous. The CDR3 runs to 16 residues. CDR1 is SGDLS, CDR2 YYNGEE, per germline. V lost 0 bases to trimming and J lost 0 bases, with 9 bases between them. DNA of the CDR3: TGTGCCAGCAGCGTAGCCGGCGGCGCGAACACCGGGGAGCTGTTTTCT. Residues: CASSVAGGANTGELFS.

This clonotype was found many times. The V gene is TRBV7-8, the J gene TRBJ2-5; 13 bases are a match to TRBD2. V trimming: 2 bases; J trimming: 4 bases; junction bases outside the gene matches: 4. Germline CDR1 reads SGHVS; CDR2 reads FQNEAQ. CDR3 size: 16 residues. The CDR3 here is CASSLIGTSGTETQYF. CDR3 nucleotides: TGTGCCAGCAGCTTAATTGGGACTAGCGGGACAGAGACCCAGTACTTC. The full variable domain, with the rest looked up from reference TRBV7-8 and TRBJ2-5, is GAGVSQSPRYKVAKRGQDVALRCDPISGHVSLFWYQQALGQGPEFLTYFQNEAQLDKSGLPSDRFFAERPEGSVSTLKIQRTQQEDSAVYLCASSLIGTSGTETQYFGPGTRLLVL.

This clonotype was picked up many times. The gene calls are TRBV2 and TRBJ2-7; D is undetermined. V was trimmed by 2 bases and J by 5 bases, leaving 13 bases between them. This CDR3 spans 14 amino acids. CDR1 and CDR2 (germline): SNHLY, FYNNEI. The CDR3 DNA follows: TGTGCCAGCAGTGAACAGGTTCCTCCCGACGAGCAGTACTTC. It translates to CASSEQVPPDEQYF.

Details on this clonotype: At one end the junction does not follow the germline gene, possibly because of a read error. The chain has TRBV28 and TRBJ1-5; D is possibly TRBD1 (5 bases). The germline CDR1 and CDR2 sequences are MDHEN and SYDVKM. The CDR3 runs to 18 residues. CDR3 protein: CASSHDRLRRRGGQPQHF. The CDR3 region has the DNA TGCGCCAGCAGCCACGACCGGTTGCGGAGGAGGGGAGGGCAGCCCCAGCATTTT.

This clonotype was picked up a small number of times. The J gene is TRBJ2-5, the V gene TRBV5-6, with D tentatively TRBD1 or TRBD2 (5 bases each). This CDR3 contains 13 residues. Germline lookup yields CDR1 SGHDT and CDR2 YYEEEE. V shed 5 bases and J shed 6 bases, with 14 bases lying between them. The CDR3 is CASSMGPHKTQYF. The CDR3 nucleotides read TGTGCCAGCAGTATGGGACCCCACAAGACCCAGTACTTC.